These 32 T cell receptor beta chains originate from one sample sequenced in a study of cytomegalovirus exposure and HLA in healthy donors. Measured with immunoSEQ multiplex PCR; TCRdb has only the in-frame clones, and not every one. The profile shows 180,000 or so clones, around nine tenths of them singletons. Sequencing was performed on PBMCs. The receptors were sampled from a man in his thirties or forties in good health and CMV-seropositive.

This clone appeared once. The chain uses TRBV7-2 and TRBJ2-3; the D gene is possibly TRBD2 (6 bases). Trimming stripped 5 bases from V and 1 base from J, with 13 bases between. The CDR3 loop spans 15 amino acids. Germline CDR1 is SGHTA and CDR2 is FQGNSA. The CDR3 nucleotides are TGTGCCAGCAGCCGGGAGATGAGGGGCACAGATACGCAGTATTTT. Its translation: CASSREMRGTDTQYF.

CDR3 DNA sequence: TGTGCCAGCAGCAGAACTCGGGGGACCTACGAGCAGTACTTC. Protein product: CASSRTRGTYEQYF. The chain joins TRBV7-9 to TRBJ2-7; D is perhaps TRBD2 (6 bases). This CDR3 comprises 14 residues. Germline lookup yields CDR1 SEHNR and CDR2 FQNEAQ (reference sequence). V was cut by 5 bases and J by 2 bases, with 13 bases left in between.

The V and J genes are TRBV6-1 and TRBJ1-2; 10 bases are shared with TRBD1. Germline lookup yields CDR1 MNHNS and CDR2 SASEGT. This CDR3 is built from 17 residues. With V trimmed by 2 bases and J by 8 bases, 14 bases remained unmatched. The CDR3 DNA sequence: TGTGCCAGCAGTGAAACCCCCTCCGGGACAGGGGCTCCCGGCTACACCTTC. As protein: CASSETPSGTGAPGYTF.

The chain recombines TRBV30 with TRBJ2-7; tentative D call: TRBD1 (5 bases). CDR3 length: 13 amino acids. Trimming took off 1 base at V and 2 bases at J, with 9 bases between the two ends. The germline V gene encodes CDR1 GTSNPN and CDR2 SVGIG (reference sequence). The CDR3 reads CAWSEQGAYEQYF. CDR3 nucleotide sequence: TGTGCCTGGAGTGAGCAGGGTGCCTACGAGCAGTACTTC.

This clone occurred a few times. The rearrangement joins TRBV2 to TRBJ2-6; D call uncertain. The germline gives CDR1 SNHLY, CDR2 FYNNEI. V lost 8 bases to trimming and J lost 0 bases, with 8 bases between them. The CDR3 is made up of 14 amino acids. CDR3: CASGRPSGANVLTF. The CDR3 coding sequence is TGTGCCAGCGGGCGCCCCTCTGGGGCCAACGTCCTGACTTTC.

The chain couples TRBV19 to TRBJ1-5, with D possibly being TRBD1 (6 bases). The CDR3 consists of 16 residues. Trimming stripped 5 bases from V and 2 bases from J, with 16 bases between. Germline lookup yields CDR1 LNHDA and CDR2 SQIVND (reference sequence). The CDR3 coding sequence is TGTGCCAGTAGTTTGGGGGCCCCCCATGGCAATCAGCCCCAGCATTTT. Translated, it gives CASSLGAPHGNQPQHF.

The chain employs TRBV10-2 and TRBJ1-1; tentative D call: TRBD1 (6 bases). The germline CDR1 and CDR2 sequences are WSHSY and SAAADI. The CDR3 contains 12 residues. Trimming cost V 3 bases and J 5 bases, with 7 bases left between them. CDR3 in amino acids: CASSEQGTEAFF. The CDR3 DNA is TGCGCCAGCAGTGAACAGGGAACTGAAGCTTTCTTT.

This clone came up a few times. The rearrangement links TRBV18 to TRBJ2-1; D gene unclear. Germline CDR1 KGHSH, CDR2 LQKENI. The germline V and J ends were trimmed by 2 bases and 5 bases, with 7 bases remaining between them. The CDR3 contains 13 residues. CDR3: CASSPAPDNEQFF. CDR3 DNA sequence: TGTGCCAGCTCACCAGCCCCGGACAATGAGCAGTTCTTC. Variable domain in full (rest from reference TRBV18 and TRBJ2-1): NAGVMQNPRHLVRRRGQEARLRCSPMKGHSHVYWYRQLPEEGLKFMVYLQKENIIDESGMPKERFSAEFPKEGPSILRIQQVVRGDSAAYFCASSPAPDNEQFFGPGTRLTVL.

This rearrangement joins TRBV29-1 to TRBJ2-7, with 11 bases identical to TRBD2. J lost 2 bases, V lost 8 bases, and 5 bases had no gene match. There are 13 residues in the CDR3. Germline assignment: CDR1 SQVTM and CDR2 ANQGSEA. CDR3 sequence reads: CSFSLAGAYEQYF. As DNA, the CDR3 is TGCAGCTTTTCACTAGCGGGAGCCTACGAGCAGTACTTC.

The chain carries TRBV29-1 and TRBJ2-7; D call uncertain. The CDR3 covers 13 residues. CDR1 and CDR2 (germline): SQVTM, ANQGSEA. V was trimmed by 4 bases and J by 2 bases, leaving 12 bases between them. CDR3: CSVGYASAYEQYF. The CDR3 nucleotides read TGCAGCGTTGGGTACGCTTCAGCCTACGAGCAGTACTTC.

The rearrangement links TRBV19 to TRBJ1-5, with a possible D match to TRBD1 (5 bases). CDR1 LNHDA and CDR2 SQIVND come from the germline V gene (reference sequence). V shed 8 bases and J shed 3 bases, with 11 bases lying between them. The CDR3 sequence is 13 residues long. For the CDR3, the DNA is TGTGCCAGTGCACAGGTCTTCAATCAGCCCCAGCATTTT. This translates into CASAQVFNQPQHF. The full variable domain, its missing parts supplied by reference TRBV19 and TRBJ1-5, is DGGITQSPKYLFRKEGQNVTLSCEQNLNHDAMYWYRQDPGQGLRLIYYSQIVNDFQKGDIAEGYSVSREKKESFPLTVTSAQKNPTAFYLCASAQVFNQPQHFGDGTRLSIL.

Only a few counts were recorded for this clone. V is TRBV9 and J is TRBJ1-1; D remains ambiguous. Germline values: CDR1 SGDLS, CDR2 YYNGEE. The V end was cut by 3 bases, the J end by 3 bases, with 6 bases between. The CDR3 is made up of 12 amino acids. The CDR3 region has the DNA TGTGCCAGCAGCGGCATTTACACTGAAGCTTTCTTT. This gives the protein CASSGIYTEAFF.

This clone was counted ten times or more. The chain links TRBV11-1 to TRBJ2-7; 12 bases map to TRBD2. Germline lookup yields CDR1 SGHAT and CDR2 FQDESV (reference sequence). The CDR3 loop spans 16 amino acids. With V trimmed by 5 bases and J by 7 bases, 12 bases remained unmatched. For the CDR3, the DNA is TGTGCCAGCAGCCGACCGACTAGCGGGGGCCGTGGGGAGCAGTACTTC. Protein: CASSRPTSGGRGEQYF.

This clone was seen repeatedly, ten times or more. The V and J genes are TRBV7-9 and TRBJ1-2, with TRBD1 matching 7 bases. V shed 1 base, J shed 7 bases, and the junction held 6 bases outside the gene matches. The CDR3 is made up of 14 amino acids. Looked up from germline, CDR1 is SEHNR and CDR2 is FQNEAQ (reference sequence). In DNA form, the CDR3 reads TGTGCCAGCAGCTTAGACCAGGACAGGTCTGGCTACACCTTC. Translating gives CASSLDQDRSGYTF.

V usage is TRBV7-2 and J usage is TRBJ2-5; TRBD2 agrees at 7 bases. The CDR3 runs to 15 residues. CDR1 and CDR2 from the germline V gene are SGHTA and FQGNSA. V lost 4 bases, J lost 5 bases, and 10 bases stayed unmatched. CDR3 nucleotides: TGTGCCAGCAGCTACCCCCGCCGGGGAGGGGAGACCCAGTACTTC. Amino acids: CASSYPRRGGETQYF.

Comment on this clone: The junction shows a germline mismatch at one end, possibly a read error. The chain employs TRBV27 and TRBJ1-3; D unclear. Germline V gene lookup returns CDR1 MNHEY and CDR2 SMNVEV (reference sequence). CDR3 length equals 14 residues. The CDR3 region is CASGADGSENTIYF. In nucleotides, the CDR3 is TGTGCCAGCGGAGCTGACGGTTCTGAAAACACCATATATTTT.

The chain links TRBV11-2 to TRBJ1-4; unclear D gene. Germline V lookup: CDR1 SGHAT, CDR2 FQNNGV. Trimming stripped 1 base from V and 5 bases from J, with 5 bases between. The CDR3 is 13 amino acids. CDR3 coding DNA: TGTGCCAGCAGCTTAGCCAGCAATGAAAAACTGTTTTTT. This encodes CASSLASNEKLFF. Full variable domain (outside the CDR3, taken from reference TRBV11-2 and TRBJ1-4): EAGVAQSPRYKIIEKRQSVAFWCNPISGHATLYWYQQILGQGPKLLIQFQNNGVVDDSQLPKDRFSAERLKGVDSTLKIQPAKLEDSAVYLCASSLASNEKLFFGSGTQLSVL.

The V call is TRBV27, the J call TRBJ2-1; D may be TRBD2 (6 bases). The germline gives CDR1 MNHEY, CDR2 SMNVEV (reference sequence). The V gene lost 4 bases and the J gene lost 2 bases, with 12 bases spanning the gap. The CDR3 has 15 amino acids. CDR3 in DNA: TGTGCCAGCAGTTACACCGGGAGAACCTACAATGAGCAGTTCTTC. Translating it yields CASSYTGRTYNEQFF.

The V gene is TRBV18, the J gene TRBJ2-6; maybe TRBD1 (6 bases). The length of the CDR3 is 15 residues. The germline V and J ends were trimmed by 3 bases and 4 bases, with 10 bases remaining between them. Germline CDR1 reads KGHSH; CDR2 reads LQKENI. The CDR3 loop is CASSPGTPGANVLTF. Here the CDR3 DNA reads TGTGCCAGCTCACCCGGGACACCCGGGGCCAACGTCCTGACTTTC.

The rearrangement joins TRBV12-5 to TRBJ2-3; D gene uncertain. Deletions cut 2 bases from V and 6 bases from J, with 12 bases between. The CDR3 is 14 amino acids. Germline V gene data show CDR1 as LGHNT and CDR2 as FRNRAP. The CDR3 DNA is TGTGCTAGTGGTTTGCAAGCCCGGAAGGATACGCAGTATTTT. Encoded protein: CASGLQARKDTQYF.

This rearrangement joins TRBV28 to TRBJ2-7; D is perhaps TRBD1 (6 bases). Germline-derived CDR1 and CDR2 are MDHEN and SYDVKM. V lost 7 bases, J lost 1 base, and 14 bases lay in between. CDR3 size: 14 residues. CDR3 region: CASNEQGPSYEQYF. The CDR3 bases are TGTGCCAGCAACGAACAGGGTCCATCCTACGAGCAGTACTTC.

This sequence joins TRBV29-1 and TRBJ1-2; 7 bases agree with TRBD1. With V trimmed by 6 bases and J by 0 bases, 1 base remained unmatched. The CDR3 totals 12 residues. Germline lookup yields CDR1 SQVTM and CDR2 ANQGSEA. The CDR3 DNA is TGCAGCGTGGGACAGCCTAACTATGGCTACACCTTC. Protein: CSVGQPNYGYTF.

The V gene is TRBV5-4, the J gene TRBJ2-5; TRBD2 matches at 11 bases. The germline V gene encodes CDR1 SGHNT and CDR2 YYREEE (reference sequence). The CDR3 runs 16 residues. Trimming took 1 base from V and 5 from J; bases not matched to a gene: 7. DNA of the CDR3: TGTGCCAGCAGCTTGAGGGTAGCGGGGGGGTCGGAGACCCAGTACTTC. Its translation is CASSLRVAGGSETQYF. Together with reference TRBV5-4 and TRBJ2-5, the CDR3 gives the full variable domain: ETGVTQSPTHLIKTRGQQVTLRCSSQSGHNTVSWYQQALGQGPQFIFQYYREEENGRGNFPPRFSGLQFPNYSSELNVNALELDDSALYLCASSLRVAGGSETQYFGPGTRLLVL.

The V and J genes are TRBV28 and TRBJ2-2; D is ambiguous. The CDR3 length is 16 residues. Trimming took 2 bases from V and 2 from J, leaving 12 bases between them. The germline V gene has CDR1 MDHEN and CDR2 SYDVKM. CDR3: CASSLGAVYNTGELFF. CDR3 in DNA: TGTGCCAGCAGTTTAGGTGCGGTCTATAACACCGGGGAGCTGTTTTTT.

This rearrangement joins TRBV28 to TRBJ1-5; D is possibly TRBD1 (6 bases). The CDR3 loop spans 14 amino acids. The germline CDR1 and CDR2 sequences are MDHEN and SYDVKM. V lost 5 bases to trimming and J lost 4 bases, with 12 bases between them. This CDR3 is CASSRQGPNQPQHF. Written as DNA, the CDR3 is TGTGCCAGCAGTCGGCAGGGGCCGAATCAGCCCCAGCATTTT. The variable domain in full, with the rest retrieved from reference TRBV28 and TRBJ1-5, is DVKVTQSSRYLVKRTGEKVFLECVQDMDHENMFWYRQDPGLGLRLIYFSYDVKMKEKGDIPEGYSVSREKKERFSLILESASTNQTSMYLCASSRQGPNQPQHFGDGTRLSIL.

The chain is built from TRBV15 and TRBJ2-7; TRBD2 matches at 7 bases. The CDR3 consists of 15 residues. In germline, CDR1 is LNHNV, CDR2 YYDKDF (reference sequence). The ends lost 0 bases at V and 6 bases at J; junction bases unmatched: 8. CDR3 sequence (DNA): TGTGCCACCAGCAGAGATCTAGGCCTAGCGGCCGAGCAGTACTTC. The encoded protein is CATSRDLGLAAEQYF.

This rearrangement joins TRBV19 to TRBJ2-1; TRBD1 matches at 7 bases. The CDR3 covers 14 residues. With 5 bases clipped from V and 7 bases from J, the junction kept 8 bases outside the gene matches. CDR1 is LNHDA, CDR2 SQIVND, per germline (reference sequence). CDR3 nucleotides: TGTGCCAGTAGTGCTAGACAGGGCGGGAATGAGCAGTTCTTC. It specifies CASSARQGGNEQFF.

J is TRBJ1-4 and V is TRBV28, with TRBD1 matching over 8 bases. The junction had 11 bases not matched to a gene; V was cut back by 7 bases and J by 10 bases. This CDR3 spans 14 amino acids. Germline V CDR1 and CDR2: MDHEN, SYDVKM. The CDR3 bases are TGTGCCAGCACCCTCAGGACAGGGTCGGGAAAACTGTTTTTT. Protein product: CASTLRTGSGKLFF.

The chain has TRBV9 and TRBJ1-2; no definite D call. Trimming removed 2 bases from V and 3 bases from J, with 8 bases in between. The CDR3 loop spans 13 amino acids. Germline V gene lookup returns CDR1 SGDLS and CDR2 YYNGEE. The CDR3, as DNA: TGTGCCAGCAGCGTCAGAATAGACTATGGCTACACCTTC. Protein product: CASSVRIDYGYTF.

This clone has just one count. The chain links TRBV15 to TRBJ2-5, with a tentative D call TRBD2 (6 bases). This CDR3 spans 14 amino acids. V was cut by 1 base and J by 2 bases, with 8 bases left in between. The germline gives CDR1 LNHNV, CDR2 YYDKDF (reference sequence). The CDR3 nucleotides read TGTGCCACCAGCAGAGCGGGAGCTCAAGAGACCCAGTACTTC. This codes for CATSRAGAQETQYF.

The V gene is TRBV5-1, the J gene TRBJ2-5; D unresolved. The germline gives CDR1 SGHRS, CDR2 YFSETQ. The CDR3 totals 11 residues. Trimming shortened V by 5 bases and J by 2 bases, and 4 bases separated the two germline ends. The CDR3 sequence is CASRGQETQYF. CDR3 bases: TGCGCCAGCAGGGGGCAAGAGACCCAGTACTTC. Full variable domain (rest looked up from reference TRBV5-1 and TRBJ2-5): KAGVTQTPRYLIKTRGQQVTLSCSPISGHRSVSWYQQTPGQGLQFLFEYFSETQRNKGNFPGRFSGRQFSNSRSEMNVSTLELGDSALYLCASRGQETQYFGPGTRLLVL.

This chain joins TRBV7-9 and TRBJ1-2, with 7 bases that match TRBD1. The CDR3 is 14 residues long. V was pared by 6 bases and J by 7 bases, with 11 bases of the junction left unmatched. CDR1 SEHNR and CDR2 FQNEAQ come from the germline V gene (reference sequence). CDR3 protein: CASRKPGQPRGYTF. In DNA, the CDR3 is TGTGCCAGCAGAAAACCGGGACAGCCCCGTGGCTACACCTTC.